The clone carrying this T cell receptor (beta chain) was counted between two and nine times. A second about 7 to 12 cycle PCR used barcoded and J-beta primers. TCRdb re-called the 5' RACE reads with MiXCR, one entry per CDR3 protein. The sample lists just under 750,000 distinct CDR3 sequences, about 24% occurring once. This entry is derived from a study of blood T cells in healthy people across ages. The CDR3 runs 14 residues. Deletions cut 0 bases from V and 9 bases from J, with 14 bases between. The V gene's germline CDR1 is MNHEY and CDR2 SVGAGI. Donation came from healthy Caucasian individuals in Russia who were aged roughly 6 to 95. They isolated at least 6 million PBMCs from each sample.

The sample was blood. The gene calls are TRBV6-5 and TRBJ1-1; perhaps TRBD1 as D (6 bases). The clonotype was recovered from a man between 65 and 79 years old in good health. CDR3 DNA sequence: TGTGCCAGCAGTTACTCGGGCGGGGGGGCCCAAGCTTTCTTT. It codes for CASSYSGGGAQAFF.